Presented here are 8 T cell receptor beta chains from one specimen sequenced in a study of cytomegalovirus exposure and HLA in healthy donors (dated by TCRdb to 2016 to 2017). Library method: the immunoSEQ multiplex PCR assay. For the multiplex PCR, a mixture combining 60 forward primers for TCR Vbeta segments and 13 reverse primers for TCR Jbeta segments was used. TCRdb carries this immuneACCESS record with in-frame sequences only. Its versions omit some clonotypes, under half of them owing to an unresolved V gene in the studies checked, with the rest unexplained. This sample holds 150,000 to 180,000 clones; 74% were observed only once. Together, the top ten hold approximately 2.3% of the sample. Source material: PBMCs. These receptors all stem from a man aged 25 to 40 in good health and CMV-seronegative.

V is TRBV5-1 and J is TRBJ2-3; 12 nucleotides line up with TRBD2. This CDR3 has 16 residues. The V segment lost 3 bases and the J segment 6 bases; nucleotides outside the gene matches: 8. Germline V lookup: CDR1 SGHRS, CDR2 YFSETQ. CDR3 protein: CASSSTTSGGGDTQYF. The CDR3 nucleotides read TGCGCCAGCAGCTCCACGACTAGCGGGGGAGGGGATACGCAGTATTTT.

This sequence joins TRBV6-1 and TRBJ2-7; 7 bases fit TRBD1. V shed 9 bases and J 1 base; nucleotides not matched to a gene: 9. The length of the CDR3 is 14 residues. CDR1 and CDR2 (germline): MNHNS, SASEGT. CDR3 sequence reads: CASEGDRSSYEQYF. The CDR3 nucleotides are TGTGCCAGTGAGGGGGACAGATCTTCCTACGAGCAGTACTTC.

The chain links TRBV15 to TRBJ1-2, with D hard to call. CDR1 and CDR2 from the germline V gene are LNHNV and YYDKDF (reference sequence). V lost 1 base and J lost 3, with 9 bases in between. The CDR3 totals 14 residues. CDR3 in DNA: TGTGCCACCAGCAGAGGCAAGGAGGACTATGGCTACACCTTC. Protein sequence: CATSRGKEDYGYTF.

The CDR3 nucleotides are TGCGCCAGCAGTGAGTCCCGGGACAGGGGCACAGATACGCAGTATTTT. Translation gives CASSESRDRGTDTQYF. This chain connects TRBV10-1 to TRBJ2-3; TRBD1 matches at 9 bases. Trimming at V came to 0 bases and at J to 1 base, leaving 2 bases not matched to a gene. The CDR3 covers 16 residues. Germline CDR1 and CDR2: WNHNN and SYGVQD (reference sequence).

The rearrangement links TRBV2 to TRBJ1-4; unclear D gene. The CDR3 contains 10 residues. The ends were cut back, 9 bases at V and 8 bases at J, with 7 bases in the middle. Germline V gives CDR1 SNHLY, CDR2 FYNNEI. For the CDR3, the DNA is TGTGCCAGTGGAGGGGAAAAACTGTTTTTT. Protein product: CASGGEKLFF.

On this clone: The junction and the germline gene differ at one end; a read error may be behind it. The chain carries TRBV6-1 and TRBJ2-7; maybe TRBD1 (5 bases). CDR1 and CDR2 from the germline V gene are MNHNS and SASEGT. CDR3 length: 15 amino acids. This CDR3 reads CASSEVTRAGHPYHF. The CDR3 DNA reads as TGTGCCAGCAGTGAAGTAACCCGAGCTGGACACCCCTATCACTTC.

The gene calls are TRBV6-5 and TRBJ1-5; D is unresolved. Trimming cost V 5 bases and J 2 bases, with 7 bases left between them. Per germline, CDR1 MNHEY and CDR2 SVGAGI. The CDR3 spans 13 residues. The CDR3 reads CASSADGNQPQHF. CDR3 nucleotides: TGTGCCAGCAGTGCGGATGGCAATCAGCCCCAGCATTTT.

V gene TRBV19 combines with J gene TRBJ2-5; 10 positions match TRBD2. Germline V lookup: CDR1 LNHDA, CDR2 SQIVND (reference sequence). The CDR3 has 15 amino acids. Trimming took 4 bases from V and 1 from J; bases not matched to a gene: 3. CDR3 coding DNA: TGTGCCAGTAGTACCAGGACTAGCGGCCAAGAGACCCAGTACTTC. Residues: CASSTRTSGQETQYF.